This T cell receptor beta chain originates from a study of identical twins listed by TCRdb under 2016. In the study overall: TCR alpha and beta repertoires from monozygotic twins, unrelated adults of various ages and cord blood were deep-sequenced to test whether fetal clonotypes persist. Replicate twin experiments were performed at different times using different library preparation protocols to rule out contamination. The paper's findings and limits, for the study overall: Because the same donors could not be followed over many years, conclusions were based on cross-sectional statistical analysis. Fewer insertions were carried by abundant cord blood beta clonotypes; a weaker similar trend was observed in young adult naive repertoires, while no such trend was observed in memory repertoires. Zero-insertion analyses could be partly confounded by invariant T cells such as MAIT and iNKT, though diverse VJ usage argued against such confounding for most clonotypes. Recombination models systematically underestimated out-of-frame TCR alpha sharing in monozygotic twins but agreed with sharing between unrelated individuals. Compared with coincidental sharing between unrelated individuals, an excess of low generation-probability sequences was observed among out-of-frame TCR alpha sequences shared between twins. A weaker excess of twin sharing was found in beta out-of-frame sequences because the signal-to-noise ratio was lowered by fewer shared sequences.

On this clonotype itself: It has no known antigen specificity. No qualities accompany the bases; no much larger clone lies one base away.

Every donor in the study was a healthy Caucasian. The twin cohort comprised three pairs of female monozygotic twins, all aged roughly 18 to 30 years. Positive isolation kits from Invitrogen were used to isolate CD4+ and CD8+ T cell populations. The protocol used for the library was 5' RACE. The listed sequencing device is Illumina HiSeq 2000. A universal primer binding site was introduced by template switching, and a unique molecular identifier was present in the final cDNA, enabling accurate counting of TCR cDNA molecules. Specific primers in the conserved constant-segment region were used to synthesize first-strand cDNA for the TCR alpha and beta chains. To control for contamination, every cDNA library was double barcoded, receiving both a SMART-Mk sample barcode and Illumina barcodes. TruSeq adapter sequences and Illumina sample barcodes were added in two successive PCR steps. The Illumina HiSeq platform was used with custom primers to sequence TCR alpha and beta cDNA libraries. The study's processing was this. MiGEC was used to process raw reads and extract unique molecular identifiers, and MiXCR was used to find CDR3 positions. For each individual, recombination models were inferred using an EM algorithm with the repgenHMM and IGoR tools. Shared clonotype analysis was performed with the tcR package in R, normalizing sharing by the product of cloneset sizes. To study raw recombination without the effects of thymic and clonal selection, out-of-frame nonproductive sequences were analyzed. In-frame beta chains were kept once TCRdb had trimmed the public reads at Q25 with fastp and called clones with MiXCR. Each CDR3 protein appears once, grouped with its most common genes and DNA. The V and J calls were not made by the authors but by TCRdb's processing. Across this sample there are about 530,000 distinct CDR3 sequences, with nearly 15% seen only once. The ten largest clones capture about 0.47% of the sample.

The CDR3 numbers 15 residues from cysteine through phenylalanine. Just the 45-base CDR3 DNA is kept, in frame starting at base 1. Sequences SQVTM (CDR1) and ANQGSEA (CDR2) are obtained from the germline V gene. Here V drops 7 bases and J drops 5 bases, and the junction holds 16 bases not matched to any gene. These data were also filed under a second study, of yellow fever vaccine responses in identical twins. Looking at the second paper: According to the authors, in identical twins the way T cells responded to vaccination appeared partly convergent and partly personalized. The study precisely tracked vaccine-responding T cell clones in identical twins.

The chain is assembled from TRBV29-1 and TRBJ2-5, and 7 junction bases match TRBD2. The origin of this receptor is a woman between 18 and 30 years old in good health. The specimen sequenced was CD4+ T cells sorted from blood. The sequenced DNA is TGCAGCGCTCGTCGGTCTAGCGGTCCAGGGGAGACCCAGTACTTC. Its amino acids are CSARRSSGPGETQYF.